Below, one TCR beta chain is given with its context. What antigen it recognizes has not been identified. No base qualities exist here, and no much larger clone lies one base off it. The sequencing machine was an Illumina HiSeq 2500. TCR beta libraries were prepared by quantitative 5'-RACE with molecular barcodes. The paper's data handling went like this. Disease-linked TCR variants were identified with a new computational method built on a probabilistic model of VDJ rearrangement. The raw public reads went through TCRdb reprocessing: fastp at Q25, MiXCR clone calling, in-frame beta chains kept. Every distinct CDR3 protein forms one entry, paired with its most common genes and DNA. TCRdb, not the original authors, processed these V and J calls. For this sample there are around 300,000 distinct CDR3 sequences; approximately 14% appear just once. In total, the top ten clones hold approximately 1% of the sample.

This specimen belongs to a study of CD8 T cells in ankylosing spondylitis (dated by TCRdb to about 2017). About the study as a whole: The study profiled T cell receptor beta repertoires in healthy donors and ankylosing spondylitis patients to find disease-linked TCR variants. Peripheral blood was sampled, and synovial fluid was also collected from ankylosing spondylitis patients. In total, the full study cohort was made up of some 100 healthy donors and 25 to 30 ankylosing spondylitis patients. The full study reports these points: Some motif variants had previously been reported in the synovial fluid and blood of reactive arthritis patients, which suggests shared mechanisms of disease initiation. Blood from ankylosing spondylitis patients appeared to be characterized by a TCR beta motif composed of about eight highly homologous amino acid variants. A CD8+ phenotype was shown by the disease-linked clones, which were found at relatively low frequencies in peripheral blood. The disease-linked clones were reported to be significantly enriched in matched synovial fluid samples from ankylosing spondylitis patients.

In the germline V gene, CDR1 corresponds to SGHRS and CDR2 to YFSETQ. There are 15 amino acids in the CDR3, from cysteine to phenylalanine inclusive. CDR3 DNA is the only sequence kept; it has 45 bases, read in frame from the first base. Germline trimming: 1 base from V, 2 bases from J; junction bases outside gene matches: 5. The chain uses TRBV5-1 and TRBJ1-2; TRBD1 matches 7 bases in the middle. The receptor was derived from a male donor with ankylosing spondylitis or in good health (not recorded which). Sequenced: blood, either unsorted or a sorted T cell fraction (not recorded which). This receptor carries the CDR3 CASSLTLQGNYGYTF. The DNA reads as follows: TGCGCCAGCAGCTTGACCCTACAGGGGAACTATGGCTACACCTTC.